The entry below describes one T cell receptor beta chain. Its specificity is not known. These data belong to a study of cytomegalovirus exposure and HLA in healthy donors. This PCR relied on a set of 60 Vbeta primers and 13 Jbeta primers. This table comes from immunoSEQ multiplex PCR, and its TCRdb copy is limited to in-frame clones, with some not included. The sample records about 120,000 clones, around 80% being singletons. Trimming left V 6 bases short and J 1 base short, with 16 bases between. The germline gives CDR1 SQVTM, CDR2 ANQGSEA. There are 14 residues in the CDR3. Study-wide results and limits: An analysis that was carried out later associated some 17,000 TCR beta sequences with HLA alleles at 0.05 false discovery rate. Per a later analysis, HLA-associated TCR beta chains showed more clonal expansion than other, equally common TCR beta chains.

The J gene is TRBJ2-7, the V gene TRBV29-1; possible D gene TRBD1, 7 bases. The sequencing input was PBMCs. The receptor was derived from a human donor in good health. The chain's CDR3 is CSVSLTGRSYEQYF. In DNA form, the CDR3 reads TGCAGCGTCTCTTTGACAGGGAGGTCCTACGAGCAGTACTTC.